This T cell receptor beta chain was captured by sequencing in a study of CD8+CD57+ T cells in acquired aplastic anemia. Researchers used genomic DNA as the template to profile TCR beta VDJ and CDR3. TCRdb redid the calling of the reads with MiXCR, one entry per CDR3 protein. The sample contains 210,000 or so distinct CDR3 sequences, roughly 50% of which appear only once. The study, taken as a whole, reports: Patients versus controls showed no significant CD8+ Simpson's diversity difference.

This clonotype was seen at least ten times. Antigen specificity is unknown. Germline V lookup: CDR1 MRHNA, CDR2 SNTAGT. The CDR3 runs to 12 residues. Before being chosen for sequencing, patients had shown CD8+CD57+ cell expansion by flow cytometry. This clonotype was obtained from a human donor with aplastic anemia. V and J are TRBV6-4 and TRBJ2-5; a weak D match, TRBD1 (5 bases). The specimen was sorted CD4+, CD8+, or CD8+CD57+ T cells (not recorded which) from PBMCs. CDR3 nucleotides: TGTGCAAGGGCAGGGTATTATGAGACCCAGTACTTC. Protein sequence: CARAGYYETQYF.